These 22 T cell receptor beta chains came from one sample sequenced in a study of cytomegalovirus exposure and HLA in healthy donors. The PCR used 60 Vbeta and 13 Jbeta primers. Some clones are missing from TCRdb's copy, which holds only in-frame ones; the method was immunoSEQ multiplex PCR. Among under 200,000 clones listed, about 86% were seen once. Sequencing input: PBMCs. These receptors all stem from a young woman in good health and CMV-seropositive.

The J gene is TRBJ2-7, the V gene TRBV14, with D hard to call. The CDR3 runs 11 residues. Trimming took 3 bases from V and 3 from J, leaving 3 bases between them. Germline loops: CDR1 SGHDN, CDR2 FVKESK. CDR3 amino acids: CASSHLYEQYF. The CDR3 DNA sequence: TGTGCCAGCAGCCACCTCTACGAGCAGTACTTC.

The chain recombines TRBV13 with TRBJ2-7; 9 bases agree with TRBD1. This CDR3 spans 15 amino acids. Germline V gene sequence: CDR1 PRHDT, CDR2 FYEKMQ (reference sequence). V dropped 5 bases and J dropped 4; count of bases not matched to a gene: 9. The CDR3 region has the DNA TGTGCCAGCAGCACTACCGGGACAGGGCCATACGAGCAGTACTTC. Its translation: CASSTTGTGPYEQYF.

The J gene is TRBJ2-7, the V gene TRBV5-1, with 10 bases aligning to TRBD1. CDR1 is SGHRS and CDR2 is YFSETQ in the germline V gene. The CDR3 runs 16 residues. V dropped 0 bases and J dropped 4; count of bases not matched to a gene: 7. Here the CDR3 reads CASSLAPGQGQYEQYF. In DNA, the CDR3 is TGCGCCAGCAGCTTGGCCCCGGGACAGGGGCAATACGAGCAGTACTTC.

Here the CDR3 DNA reads TGTGCCAGCTCACAATTCCGTAGCAGGGGGAGATACGAGCAGTACGTC. This translates into CASSQFRSRGRYEQYV. The genes are TRBV18 and TRBJ2-7; 7 nucleotides agree with TRBD1. Trimming took 4 bases from V and 4 from J; bases not matched to a gene: 13. Germline V CDR1 and CDR2: KGHSH, LQKENI. This CDR3 has 16 amino acids.

The chain carries TRBV4-1 and TRBJ2-2; 11 nucleotides align to TRBD1. The germline CDR1 and CDR2 sequences are MGHRA and YSYEKL. V lost 4 bases and J lost 3; bases outside the gene matches: 10. This CDR3 region has 18 residues. The CDR3 sequence is CASSLDPRDRGYTGELFF. DNA for the CDR3: TGCGCCAGCAGCCTCGACCCCCGGGACAGGGGGTACACCGGGGAGCTGTTTTTT.

On this clone itself: Its ends do not fully match the called genes, so a read error is possible. This sequence joins TRBV2 and TRBJ1-5; D remains ambiguous. Germline values: CDR1 SNHLY, CDR2 FYNNEI. The CDR3 has 12 amino acids. CDR3 DNA: TGTGCCAGCAGTGATCGTGCCGCGGTCAAGAATTTT. Its protein product is CASSDRAAVKNF.

This CDR3 is CASKLTGNHSPLHF. DNA of the CDR3: TGTGCCAGTAAACTGACAGGGAACCATTCACCCCTCCACTTT. The chain carries TRBV19 and TRBJ1-6; TRBD1 matches 7 bases. The trim removed 7 bases at V and 8 bases at J, leaving 8 bases unmatched. CDR3 length: 14 residues. Germline V gives CDR1 LNHDA, CDR2 SQIVND (reference sequence).

This chain joins TRBV9 and TRBJ2-2; TRBD2 aligns across 10 bases. The CDR3 is 19 residues long. V lost 3 bases and J lost 7; bases outside the gene matches: 18. Germline assignment: CDR1 SGDLS and CDR2 YYNGEE. CDR3 bases: TGTGCCAGCAGCGCGGGGAGTAGCGGGGGGATAAAGGGGCACGGGGAGCTGTTTTTT. Residues: CASSAGSSGGIKGHGELFF.

The rearrangement uses TRBV19 and TRBJ1-6; D gene unclear. Trimming pared 6 bases from V and 5 bases from J, leaving 17 bases between. This CDR3 contains 16 residues. CDR1 and CDR2 (germline): LNHDA, SQIVND (reference sequence). CDR3 protein: CASRVAIGSNNSPLHF. DNA for the CDR3: TGTGCCAGTAGGGTCGCCATAGGGAGCAATAATTCACCCCTCCACTTT.

The sample holds one count of this clone. The CDR3: CASTAAGRGYGYTF. CDR3 nucleotide sequence: TGTGCCAGCACCGCCGCGGGAAGGGGATATGGCTACACCTTC. V usage is TRBV6-1 and J usage is TRBJ1-2; the D gene is possibly TRBD1 (5 bases). Germline V gives CDR1 MNHNS, CDR2 SASEGT. The CDR3 length is 14 residues. V lost 7 bases and J lost 5, with 17 bases in between.

The rearrangement links TRBV2 to TRBJ2-1; tentative D call: TRBD2 (5 bases). The CDR3 loop spans 14 amino acids. In germline, CDR1 is SNHLY, CDR2 FYNNEI. V shed 6 bases and J shed 6 bases, with 15 bases lying between them. Written as DNA, the CDR3 is TGTGCCAGCAGAACTAGTTCGGAATTCAATGAGCAGTTCTTC. Translation gives CASRTSSEFNEQFF.

J is TRBJ2-7 and V is TRBV6-5; TRBD1 agrees at 7 bases. CDR1 MNHEY and CDR2 SVGAGI come from the germline V gene. The CDR3 runs 15 residues. The trim removed 6 bases at V and 0 bases at J, leaving 8 bases unmatched. The CDR3 loop is CASRAGTASSYEQYF. The CDR3 bases are TGTGCCAGCAGAGCCGGGACAGCAAGCTCCTACGAGCAGTACTTC.

The chain recombines TRBV6-4 with TRBJ1-5; unclear D gene. Between the trimmed V and J ends, which lost 9 bases and 9 bases, there was a span of 9 bases. CDR3 length equals 10 residues. Germline CDR1 reads MRHNA; CDR2 reads SNTAGT. The chain's CDR3 is CARRQRPQHF. The CDR3 region has the DNA TGTGCCAGACGGCAGCGGCCCCAGCATTTT.

The rearrangement uses TRBV5-6 and TRBJ2-7, with a possible D match to TRBD1 (6 bases). V was clipped by 0 bases and J by 3 bases, with 7 bases between them. In germline, CDR1 is SGHDT, CDR2 YYEEEE. The CDR3 is made up of 13 amino acids. The CDR3 DNA is TGTGCCAGCAGCTTGGTACAGGGCTACGAGCAGTACGTC. Translation gives CASSLVQGYEQYV.

The sample holds a few counts of this clone. J is TRBJ2-7 and V is TRBV19, with 9 bases matching TRBD1. Trimming took 5 bases from V and 6 from J; bases not matched to a gene: 11. From germline, CDR1 is LNHDA and CDR2 SQIVND (reference sequence). This CDR3 contains 15 residues. CDR3 residues: CASSATGGAVGEQYF. As DNA, the CDR3 is TGTGCCAGTAGTGCCACAGGGGGCGCCGTCGGCGAGCAGTACTTC.

CDR3 DNA: TGTGCCAGTGAGGACAGGGAGTTTAATCAGCCCCAGCATTTT. Translated: CASEDREFNQPQHF. This chain joins TRBV19 and TRBJ1-5; the match to TRBD1 covers 8 bases. V trimming: 8 bases; J trimming: 4 bases; junction bases outside the gene matches: 7. This CDR3 is 14 amino acids long. Germline-derived CDR1 and CDR2 are LNHDA and SQIVND (reference sequence).

This clone has just a few counts. This chain joins TRBV19 and TRBJ2-7, with a weak D call TRBD2 (6 bases). Trimming removed 4 bases from V and 2 bases from J, with 9 bases in between. CDR1 and CDR2 (germline): LNHDA, SQIVND (reference sequence). The CDR3 runs 13 residues. The CDR3 loop is CASSSGATYEQYF. The CDR3, as DNA: TGTGCCAGTAGTAGCGGGGCAACCTACGAGCAGTACTTC.

V usage is TRBV29-1 and J usage is TRBJ1-4; D is ambiguous. The ends were cut back, 5 bases at V and 2 bases at J, with 9 bases in the middle. There are 13 residues in the CDR3. Germline V CDR1 and CDR2: SQVTM, ANQGSEA. CDR3: CSVTGPTNEKLFF. For the CDR3, the DNA is TGCAGCGTTACGGGTCCTACTAATGAAAAACTGTTTTTT.

The V gene is TRBV5-5, the J gene TRBJ2-5; 13 positions agree with TRBD2. The CDR3 length is 18 residues. The ends lost 4 bases at V and 1 base at J; junction bases unmatched: 10. The germline V gene has CDR1 SGHKS and CDR2 YYEKEE (reference sequence). Here the CDR3 DNA reads TGTGCCAGCAGCCCGGCGGGACTAGCGGGGAGAGCCCAAGAGACCCAGTACTTC. This sequence encodes CASSPAGLAGRAQETQYF.

This chain connects TRBV5-1 to TRBJ1-1; TRBD1 aligns across 8 bases. CDR3 length: 11 amino acids. Per germline, CDR1 SGHRS and CDR2 YFSETQ. V was pared by 7 bases and J by 7 bases, with 3 bases of the junction left unmatched. The CDR3 DNA follows: TGCGCCAGCTCCAGGGGGCTTGAAGCTTTCTTT. Amino acid sequence: CASSRGLEAFF.

The chain couples TRBV15 to TRBJ1-5; maybe TRBD1 (5 bases). The CDR3 is made up of 18 amino acids. V was clipped by 1 base and J by 1 base, with 17 bases between them. Looked up from germline, CDR1 is LNHNV and CDR2 is YYDKDF (reference sequence). CDR3 sequence (DNA): TGTGCCACCAGCAGAGGGGTGGGGGGGAGGGAGAGCAATCAGCCCCAGCATTTT. It specifies CATSRGVGGRESNQPQHF.

This chain joins TRBV6-6 and TRBJ1-5; TRBD1 matches 7 bases. The V segment lost 6 bases and the J segment 7 bases; nucleotides outside the gene matches: 6. Germline CDR1 and CDR2: MNHNY and SVGAGI (reference sequence). The CDR3 covers 13 residues. This chain's CDR3 is CASSPDRAQPQHF. The CDR3 bases are TGTGCCAGCAGCCCCGACAGGGCCCAGCCCCAGCATTTT.